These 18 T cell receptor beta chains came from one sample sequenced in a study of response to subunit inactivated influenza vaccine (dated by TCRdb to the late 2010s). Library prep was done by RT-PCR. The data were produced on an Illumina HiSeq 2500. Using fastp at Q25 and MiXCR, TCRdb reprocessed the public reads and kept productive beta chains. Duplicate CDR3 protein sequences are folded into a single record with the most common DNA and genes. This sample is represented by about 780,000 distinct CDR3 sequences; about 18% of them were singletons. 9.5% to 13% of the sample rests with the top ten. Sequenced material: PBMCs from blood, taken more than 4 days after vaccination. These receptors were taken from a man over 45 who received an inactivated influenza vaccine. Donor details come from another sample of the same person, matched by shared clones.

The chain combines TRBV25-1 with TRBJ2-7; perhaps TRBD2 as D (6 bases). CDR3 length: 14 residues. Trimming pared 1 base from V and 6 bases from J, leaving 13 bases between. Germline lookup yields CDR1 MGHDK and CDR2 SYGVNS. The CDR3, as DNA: TGTGCCAGCAGTGAATCGGGGAGGTGGGTCGAGCAGTACTTC. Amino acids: CASSESGRWVEQYF.

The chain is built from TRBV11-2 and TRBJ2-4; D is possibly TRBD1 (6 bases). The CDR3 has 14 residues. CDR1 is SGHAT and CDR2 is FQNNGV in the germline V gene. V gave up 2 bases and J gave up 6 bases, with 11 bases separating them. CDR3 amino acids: CASSLNRGGNIQYF. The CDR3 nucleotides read TGTGCCAGCAGCTTAAATCGAGGGGGAAACATTCAGTACTTC. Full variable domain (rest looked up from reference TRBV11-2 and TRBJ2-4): EAGVAQSPRYKIIEKRQSVAFWCNPISGHATLYWYQQILGQGPKLLIQFQNNGVVDDSQLPKDRFSAERLKGVDSTLKIQPAKLEDSAVYLCASSLNRGGNIQYFGAGTRLSVL.

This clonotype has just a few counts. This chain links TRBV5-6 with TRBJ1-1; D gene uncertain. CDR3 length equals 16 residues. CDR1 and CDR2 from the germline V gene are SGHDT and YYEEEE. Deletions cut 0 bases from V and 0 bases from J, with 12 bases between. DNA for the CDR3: TGTGCCAGCAGCTTGGCCTTGGTAGCTATGAACACTGAAGCTTTCTTT. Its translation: CASSLALVAMNTEAFF.

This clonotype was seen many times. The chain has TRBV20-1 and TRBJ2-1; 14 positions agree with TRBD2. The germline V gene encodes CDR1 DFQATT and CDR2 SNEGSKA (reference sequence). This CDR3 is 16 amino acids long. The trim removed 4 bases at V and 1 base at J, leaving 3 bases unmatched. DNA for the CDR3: TGCAGTGCTAAGACTAGCGGGGGGGTGTCCTACAATGAGCAGTTCTTC. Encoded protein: CSAKTSGGVSYNEQFF.

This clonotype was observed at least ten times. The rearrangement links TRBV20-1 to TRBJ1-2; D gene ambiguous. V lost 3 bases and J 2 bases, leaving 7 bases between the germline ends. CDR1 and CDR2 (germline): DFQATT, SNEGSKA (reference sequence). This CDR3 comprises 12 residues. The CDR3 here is CSASLGNYGYTF. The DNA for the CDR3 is TGCAGTGCTAGTCTGGGAAACTATGGCTACACCTTC.

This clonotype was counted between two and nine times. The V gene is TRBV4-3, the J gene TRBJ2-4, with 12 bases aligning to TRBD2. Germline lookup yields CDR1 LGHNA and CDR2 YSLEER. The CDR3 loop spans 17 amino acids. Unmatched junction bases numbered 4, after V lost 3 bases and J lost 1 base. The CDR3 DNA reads TGCGCCAGCAGCCAGCTAGCGGGGGGGCCGGCCAAAAACATTCAGTACTTC. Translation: CASSQLAGGPAKNIQYF.

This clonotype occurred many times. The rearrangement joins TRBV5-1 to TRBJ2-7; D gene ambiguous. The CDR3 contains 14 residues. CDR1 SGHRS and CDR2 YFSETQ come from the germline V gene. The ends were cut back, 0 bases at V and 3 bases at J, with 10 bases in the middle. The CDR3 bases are TGCGCCAGCAGCTTGGTTGGTGGAAGCTACGAGCAGTACTTC. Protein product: CASSLVGGSYEQYF.

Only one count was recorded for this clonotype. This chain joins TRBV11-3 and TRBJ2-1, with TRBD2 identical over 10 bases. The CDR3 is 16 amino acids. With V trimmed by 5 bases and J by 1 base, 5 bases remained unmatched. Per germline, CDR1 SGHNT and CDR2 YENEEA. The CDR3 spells CASSRSGGPSYNEQFF. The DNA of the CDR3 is TGTGCCAGCAGCCGTAGCGGGGGGCCTTCCTACAATGAGCAGTTCTTC.

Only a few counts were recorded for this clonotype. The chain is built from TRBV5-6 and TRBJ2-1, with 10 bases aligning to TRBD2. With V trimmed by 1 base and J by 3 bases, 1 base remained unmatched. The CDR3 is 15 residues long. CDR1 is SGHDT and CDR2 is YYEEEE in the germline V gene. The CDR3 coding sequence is TGTGCCAGCAGCTTGTGGACTAGCGGCTACAATGAGCAGTTCTTC. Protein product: CASSLWTSGYNEQFF.

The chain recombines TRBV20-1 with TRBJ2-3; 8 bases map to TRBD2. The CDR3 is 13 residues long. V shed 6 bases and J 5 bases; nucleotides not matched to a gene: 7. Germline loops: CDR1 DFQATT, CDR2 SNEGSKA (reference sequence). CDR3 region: CSATSGGGDTQYF. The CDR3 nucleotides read TGCAGTGCCACAAGCGGGGGAGGAGATACGCAGTATTTT.

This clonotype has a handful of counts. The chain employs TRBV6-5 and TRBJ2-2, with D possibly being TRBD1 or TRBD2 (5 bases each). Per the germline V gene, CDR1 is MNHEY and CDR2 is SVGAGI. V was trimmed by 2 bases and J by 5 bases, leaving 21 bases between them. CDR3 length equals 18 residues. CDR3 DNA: TGTGCCAGCAGTTACCTCGCTATGAGGGTATCAGGGACCGGGGAGCTGTTTTTT. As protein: CASSYLAMRVSGTGELFF.

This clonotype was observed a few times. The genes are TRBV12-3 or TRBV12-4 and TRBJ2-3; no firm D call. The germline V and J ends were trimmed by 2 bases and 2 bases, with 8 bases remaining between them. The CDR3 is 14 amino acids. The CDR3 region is CASSLLVTTDTQYF. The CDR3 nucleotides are TGTGCCAGCAGTTTACTAGTTACCACAGATACGCAGTATTTT.

The CDR3 nucleotides read TGTGCCATCAGAGGAGGAAGACACCTCGGAGGCACCGGGGAGCTGTTTTTT. It yields the protein CAIRGGRHLGGTGELFF. The chain combines TRBV10-3 with TRBJ2-2, with D possibly being TRBD2 (5 bases). Trimming pared 6 bases from V and 4 bases from J, leaving 21 bases between. CDR1 ENHRY and CDR2 SYGVKD come from the germline V gene. The CDR3 loop spans 17 amino acids.

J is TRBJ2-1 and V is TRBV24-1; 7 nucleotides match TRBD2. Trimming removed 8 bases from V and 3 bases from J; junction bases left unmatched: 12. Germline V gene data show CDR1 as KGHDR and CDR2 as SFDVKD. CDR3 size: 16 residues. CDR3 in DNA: TGTGCCACCATGGAGGGCTCGGGACTACTCTACAATGAGCAGTTCTTC. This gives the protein CATMEGSGLLYNEQFF.

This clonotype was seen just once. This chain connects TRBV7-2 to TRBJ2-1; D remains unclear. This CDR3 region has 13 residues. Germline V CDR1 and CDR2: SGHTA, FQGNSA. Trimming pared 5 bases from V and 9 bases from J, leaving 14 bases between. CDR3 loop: CASSRSAPLEQFF. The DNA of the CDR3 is TGTGCCAGCAGCCGTTCCGCGCCTCTTGAGCAGTTCTTC.

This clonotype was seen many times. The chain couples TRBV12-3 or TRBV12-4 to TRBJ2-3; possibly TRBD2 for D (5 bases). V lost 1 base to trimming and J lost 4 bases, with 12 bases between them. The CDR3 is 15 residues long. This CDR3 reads CASSLGGGFADTQYF. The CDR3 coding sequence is TGTGCCAGCAGTTTAGGTGGCGGGTTCGCAGATACGCAGTATTTT.

CDR3 nucleotide sequence: TGTGCCAGCAGTTTATGGGGGAAGACCTACGAGCAGTACTTC. Translation: CASSLWGKTYEQYF. The chain has TRBV12-3 or TRBV12-4 and TRBJ2-7, with D perhaps matching TRBD1 or TRBD2 (5 bases each). The CDR3 has 14 amino acids. With 2 bases removed from V and 2 bases from J, the gap between germline ends came to 10 bases.

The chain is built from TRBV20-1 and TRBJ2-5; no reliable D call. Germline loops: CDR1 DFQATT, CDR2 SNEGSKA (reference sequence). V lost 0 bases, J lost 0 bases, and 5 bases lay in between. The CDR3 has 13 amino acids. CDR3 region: CSARDTYQETQYF. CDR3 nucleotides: TGCAGTGCTAGAGATACCTACCAAGAGACCCAGTACTTC.